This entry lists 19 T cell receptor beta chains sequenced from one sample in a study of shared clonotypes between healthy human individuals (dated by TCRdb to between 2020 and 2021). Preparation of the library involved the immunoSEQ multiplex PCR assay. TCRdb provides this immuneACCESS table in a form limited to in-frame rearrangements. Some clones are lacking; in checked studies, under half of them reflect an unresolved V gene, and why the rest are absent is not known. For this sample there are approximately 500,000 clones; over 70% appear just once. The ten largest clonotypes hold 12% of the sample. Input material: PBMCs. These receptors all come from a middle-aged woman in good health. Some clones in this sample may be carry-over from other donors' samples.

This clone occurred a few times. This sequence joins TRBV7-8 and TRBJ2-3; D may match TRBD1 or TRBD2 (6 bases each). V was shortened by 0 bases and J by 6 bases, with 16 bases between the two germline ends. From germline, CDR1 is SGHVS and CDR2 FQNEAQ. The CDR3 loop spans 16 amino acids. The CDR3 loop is CASSLARGLRVDTQYF. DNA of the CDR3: TGTGCCAGCAGCTTAGCTCGGGGGCTGAGGGTGGATACGCAGTATTTT. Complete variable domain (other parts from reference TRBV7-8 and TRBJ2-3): GAGVSQSPRYKVAKRGQDVALRCDPISGHVSLFWYQQALGQGPEFLTYFQNEAQLDKSGLPSDRFFAERPEGSVSTLKIQRTQQEDSAVYLCASSLARGLRVDTQYFGPGTRLTVL.

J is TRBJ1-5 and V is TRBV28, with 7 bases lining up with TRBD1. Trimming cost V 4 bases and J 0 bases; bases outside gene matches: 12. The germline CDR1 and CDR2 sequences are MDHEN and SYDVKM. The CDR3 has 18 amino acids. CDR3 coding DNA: TGTGCCAGCAGTTGGCCAGGGGGGGCAACTTATAGCAATCAGCCCCAGCATTTT. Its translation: CASSWPGGATYSNQPQHF.

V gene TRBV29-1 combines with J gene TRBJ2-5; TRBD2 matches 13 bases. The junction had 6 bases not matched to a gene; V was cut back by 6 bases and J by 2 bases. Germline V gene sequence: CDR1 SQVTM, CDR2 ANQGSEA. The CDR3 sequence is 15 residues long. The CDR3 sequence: CSVPTSGRRQETQYF. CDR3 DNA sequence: TGCAGCGTCCCGACTAGCGGGAGGAGGCAAGAGACCCAGTACTTC.

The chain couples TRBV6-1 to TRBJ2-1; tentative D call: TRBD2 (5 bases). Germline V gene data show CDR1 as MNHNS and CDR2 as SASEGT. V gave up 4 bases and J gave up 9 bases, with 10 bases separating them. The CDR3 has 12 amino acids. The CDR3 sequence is CASSGYRGEQFF. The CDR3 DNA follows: TGTGCCAGCAGTGGGTACCGGGGTGAGCAGTTCTTC.

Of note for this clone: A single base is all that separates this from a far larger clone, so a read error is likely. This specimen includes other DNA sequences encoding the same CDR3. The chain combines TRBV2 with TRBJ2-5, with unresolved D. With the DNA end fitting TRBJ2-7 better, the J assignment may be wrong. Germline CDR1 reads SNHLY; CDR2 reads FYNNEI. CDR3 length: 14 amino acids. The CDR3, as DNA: TGTGCCAGCAGTGAGGCAGGTAGCTCCTACGAGCAGTACTTC. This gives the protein CASSEAGSSYEQYF.

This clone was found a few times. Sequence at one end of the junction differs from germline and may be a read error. The CDR3 DNA sequence: TGTGCCAGCAGCCCCCCCCCTGCGAATACCGGGGAGCTGTTTTTT. Its translation is CASSPPPANTGELFF. The chain has TRBV5-4 and TRBJ2-2; D remains ambiguous. Germline CDR1 and CDR2: SGHNT and YYREEE (reference sequence). The CDR3 contains 15 residues.

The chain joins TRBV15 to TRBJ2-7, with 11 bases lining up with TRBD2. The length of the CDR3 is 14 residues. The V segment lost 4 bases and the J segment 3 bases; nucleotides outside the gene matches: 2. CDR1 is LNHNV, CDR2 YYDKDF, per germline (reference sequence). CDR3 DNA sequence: TGTGCCACCAGCAAGGGACTAGCGGACTACGAGCAGTACTTC. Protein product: CATSKGLADYEQYF.

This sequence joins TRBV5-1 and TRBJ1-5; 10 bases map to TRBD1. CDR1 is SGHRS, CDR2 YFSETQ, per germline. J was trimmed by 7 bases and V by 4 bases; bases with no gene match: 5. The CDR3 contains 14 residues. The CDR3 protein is CASSTGTGVQPQHF. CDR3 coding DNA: TGCGCCAGCAGCACCGGGACAGGGGTACAGCCCCAGCATTTT.

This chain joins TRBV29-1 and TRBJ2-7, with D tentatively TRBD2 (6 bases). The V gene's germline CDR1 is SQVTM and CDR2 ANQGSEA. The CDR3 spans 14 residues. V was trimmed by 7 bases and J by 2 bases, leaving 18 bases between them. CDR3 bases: TGCAGCGCCATCATTCGGGACTCGGCCTACGAGCAGTACTTC. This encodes CSAIIRDSAYEQYF.

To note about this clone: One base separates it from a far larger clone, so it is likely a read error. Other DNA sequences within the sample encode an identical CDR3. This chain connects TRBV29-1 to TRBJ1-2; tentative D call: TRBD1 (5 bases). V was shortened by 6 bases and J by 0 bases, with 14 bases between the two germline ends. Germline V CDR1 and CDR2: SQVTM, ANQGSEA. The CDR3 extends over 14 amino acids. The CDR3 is CSVPRGESNYGYTF. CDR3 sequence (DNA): TGCAGCGTGCCAAGAGGGGAGTCTAACTATGGCTACACCTTC.

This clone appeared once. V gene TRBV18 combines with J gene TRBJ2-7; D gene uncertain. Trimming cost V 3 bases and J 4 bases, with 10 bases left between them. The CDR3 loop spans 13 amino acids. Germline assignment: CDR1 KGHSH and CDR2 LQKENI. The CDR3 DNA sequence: TGTGCCAGCTCACCGGATAGTAAATACGAGCAGTACTTC. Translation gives CASSPDSKYEQYF.

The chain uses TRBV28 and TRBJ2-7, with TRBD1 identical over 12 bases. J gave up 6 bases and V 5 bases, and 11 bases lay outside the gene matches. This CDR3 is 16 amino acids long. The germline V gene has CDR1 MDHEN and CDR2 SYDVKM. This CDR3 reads CASSPPAGTGGGEQYF. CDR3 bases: TGTGCCAGCAGTCCCCCGGCCGGGACAGGGGGCGGCGAGCAGTACTTC.

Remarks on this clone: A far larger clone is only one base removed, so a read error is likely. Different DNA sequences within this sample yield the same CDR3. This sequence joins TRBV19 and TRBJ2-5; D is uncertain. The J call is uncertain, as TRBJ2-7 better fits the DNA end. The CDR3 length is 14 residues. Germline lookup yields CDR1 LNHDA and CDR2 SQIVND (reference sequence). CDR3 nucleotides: TGTGCTAGTAGTCCCTCGTGGTTGGGGTACGAGCAGTACTTC. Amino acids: CASSPSWLGYEQYF.

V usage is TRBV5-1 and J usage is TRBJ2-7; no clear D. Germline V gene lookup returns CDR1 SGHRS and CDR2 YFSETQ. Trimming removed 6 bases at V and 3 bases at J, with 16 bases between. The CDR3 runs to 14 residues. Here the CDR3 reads CASNLGVRSYEQYF. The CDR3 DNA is TGCGCCAGCAACCTTGGAGTTAGGAGCTACGAGCAGTACTTC.

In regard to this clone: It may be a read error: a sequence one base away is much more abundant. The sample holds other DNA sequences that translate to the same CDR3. The CDR3 loop reads CASSWRGGGADTQYF. The CDR3 DNA is TGTGCCAGCAGCTGGCGGGGAGGTGGCGCAGATACGCAGTATTTT. The chain uses TRBV5-8 and TRBJ2-3; TRBD2 is a possible D gene (6 bases). Germline lookup yields CDR1 SGHTS and CDR2 YDEGEE. The CDR3 spans 15 residues. The ends were cut back, 3 bases at V and 4 bases at J, with 15 bases in the middle.

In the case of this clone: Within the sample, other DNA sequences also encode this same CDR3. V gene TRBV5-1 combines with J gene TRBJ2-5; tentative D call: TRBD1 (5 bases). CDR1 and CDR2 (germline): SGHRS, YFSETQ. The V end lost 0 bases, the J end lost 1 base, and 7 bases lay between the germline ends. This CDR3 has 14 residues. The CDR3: CASSLGGGQETQYF. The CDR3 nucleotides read TGCGCCAGCAGCTTGGGGGGCGGCCAAGAGACCCAGTACTTC.

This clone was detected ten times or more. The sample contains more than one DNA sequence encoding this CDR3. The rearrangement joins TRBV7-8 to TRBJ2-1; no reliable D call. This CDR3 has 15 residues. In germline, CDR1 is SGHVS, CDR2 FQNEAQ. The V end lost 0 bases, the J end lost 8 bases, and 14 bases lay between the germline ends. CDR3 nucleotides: TGTGCCAGCAGCTTAGCGGTACTTCTCGGCGATGAGCAGTTCTTC. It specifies CASSLAVLLGDEQFF.

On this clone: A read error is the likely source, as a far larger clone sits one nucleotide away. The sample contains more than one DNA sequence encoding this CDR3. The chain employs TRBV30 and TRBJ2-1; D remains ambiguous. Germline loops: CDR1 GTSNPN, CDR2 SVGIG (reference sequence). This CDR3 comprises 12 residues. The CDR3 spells CAWSGAYNEQFF. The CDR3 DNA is TGTGCCTGGAGCGGCGCCTACAATGAACAGTTCTTC.

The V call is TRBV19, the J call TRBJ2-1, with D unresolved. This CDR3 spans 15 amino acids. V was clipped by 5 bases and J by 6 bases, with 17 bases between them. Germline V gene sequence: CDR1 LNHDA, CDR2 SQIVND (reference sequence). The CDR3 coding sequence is TGTGCCAGTAGTCCTCCCCTATCACGGCTCAATGAGCAGTTCTTC. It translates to CASSPPLSRLNEQFF.